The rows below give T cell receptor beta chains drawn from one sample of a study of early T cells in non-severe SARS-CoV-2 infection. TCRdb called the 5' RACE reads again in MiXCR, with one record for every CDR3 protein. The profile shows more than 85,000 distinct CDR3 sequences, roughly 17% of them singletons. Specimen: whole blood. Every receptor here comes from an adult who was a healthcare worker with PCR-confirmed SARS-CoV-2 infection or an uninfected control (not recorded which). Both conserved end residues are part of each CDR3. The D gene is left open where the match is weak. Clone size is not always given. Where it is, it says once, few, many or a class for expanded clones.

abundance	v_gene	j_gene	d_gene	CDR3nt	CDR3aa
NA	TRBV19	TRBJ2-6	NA	TGTGCCAGTAGTAGAGGGATTTCTGGGGCCAACGTCCTGACTTTC	CASSRGISGANVLTF
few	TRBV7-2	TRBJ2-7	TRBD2	TGTGCCAGCAGCTCGACCGGGACTAGCGCCTACGAGCAGTACTTC	CASSSTGTSAYEQYF
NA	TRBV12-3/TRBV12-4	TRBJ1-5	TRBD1	TGTGCCAGCAGTTCTTTTACAGGGGGCAAGAATCAGCCCCAGCATTTT	CASSSFTGGKNQPQHF
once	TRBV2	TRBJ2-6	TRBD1	TGTGCCAGCACCGGGACAGAGACAACGGCCAACGTCCTGACTTTC	CASTGTETTANVLTF
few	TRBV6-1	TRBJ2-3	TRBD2	TGTGCCAGCGAACGTCGGCGGGAGCCTAGCACAGATACGCAGTATTTT	CASERRREPSTDTQYF
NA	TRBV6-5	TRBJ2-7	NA	TGTGCCAGCAGTTCGAGGGGGGACGAGCAGTACTTC	CASSSRGDEQYF
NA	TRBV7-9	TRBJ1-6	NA	TGTGCCAGCAGCTTAGTAGTGGAGTATTCACCCCTCCACTTT	CASSLVVEYSPLHF
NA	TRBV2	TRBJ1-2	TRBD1	TGTGCCAGCAGTGCCTATGACAGGGGGCGTTTATACACCTTC	CASSAYDRGRLYTF
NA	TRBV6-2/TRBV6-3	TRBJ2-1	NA	TGTGCCAGCAGTTACTCGTCCAGGGAGGTGGATGAGCAGTTCTTC	CASSYSSREVDEQFF
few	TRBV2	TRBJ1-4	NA	TGTGCCAGCAGTGAAACCGCTGAAAAACTGTTTTTT	CASSETAEKLFF
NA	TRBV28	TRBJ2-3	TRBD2	TGTGCCAGCAGTTCCGCGGGGGGGGCTGGCACAGATACGCAGTATTTT	CASSSAGGAGTDTQYF
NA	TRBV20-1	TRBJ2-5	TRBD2	TGCAGTGCTAGGAAGAGCGGGGGGCGGGAGACCCAGTACTTC	CSARKSGGRETQYF
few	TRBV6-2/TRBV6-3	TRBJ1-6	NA	TGTGCCAGCACCGCAGGGTATCAGGATTCACCCCTCCACTTT	CASTAGYQDSPLHF
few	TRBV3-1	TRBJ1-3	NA	TGTGCCAGCAGCCGACTACAGAACTCTGGAAACACCATATATTTT	CASSRLQNSGNTIYF
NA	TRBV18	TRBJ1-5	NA	TGTGCCAGCTCACTTGAGGGTGGCAATCAGCCCCAGCATTTT	CASSLEGGNQPQHF
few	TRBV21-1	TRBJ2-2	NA	NA	CASSCPKRRSSPGSCFF
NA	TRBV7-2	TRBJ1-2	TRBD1	TGTGCCAGCAGCCTGACAGGGGGCCTACGTCAAGATGGCTACACCTTC	CASSLTGGLRQDGYTF
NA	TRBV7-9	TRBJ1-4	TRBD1	TGTGCCAGCAGCTTAAAGGGGGCGGATGAAAAACTGTTTTTT	CASSLKGADEKLFF
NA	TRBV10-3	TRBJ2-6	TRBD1	TGTGCCATCAGGAAAGGACAGGGGGCTGCCGGGGCCAACGTCCTGACTTTC	CAIRKGQGAAGANVLTF
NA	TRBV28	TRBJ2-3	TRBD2	TGTGCCAGCAGTTTATCCTACGGACTAGCATCCAGCGGGGGTGGCACAGATACGCAGTATTTT	CASSLSYGLASSGGGTDTQYF
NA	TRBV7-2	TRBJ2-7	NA	TGTGCCAGCAGCCATAGCGAGCTTTTGTACTTC	CASSHSELLYF
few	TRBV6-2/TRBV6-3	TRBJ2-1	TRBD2	TGTGCCAGTTACGGACTAGCGGAAAGCTCCTACAATGAGCAGTTCTTC	CASYGLAESSYNEQFF
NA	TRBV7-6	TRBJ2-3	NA	TGTGCCAGCAGCCACCCGGAGGAGGATACGCAGTATTTT	CASSHPEEDTQYF
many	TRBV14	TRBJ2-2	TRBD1	TGTGCCACCTCAGTCCAGGGGGTAGACACCGGGGAGCTGTTTTTT	CATSVQGVDTGELFF
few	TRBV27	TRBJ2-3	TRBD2	TGTGCCAGCAGTCCATCTAGCGGTATAGTTACGCAGTATTTT	CASSPSSGIVTQYF